Below are 16 T cell receptor beta chains sequenced from a single sample in a study of T cell responses to AZD1222 COVID-19 vaccine. Clones were sequenced by immunoSEQ multiplex PCR, and TCRdb holds only the in-frame ones, with some missing. The table has approximately 170,000 clones, 85% to 95% seen once. Sequenced material: peripheral blood, taken on day 0 of AZD1222 vaccination. The source of these receptors is an adult in good health.

This clone showed up just once. The same CDR3 arises from other DNA sequences in this sample as well. The V gene is TRBV7-9, the J gene TRBJ1-1; D is perhaps TRBD1 (5 bases). Trimming took off 4 bases at V and 3 bases at J, with 12 bases between the two ends. From germline, CDR1 is SEHNR and CDR2 FQNEAQ (reference sequence). This CDR3 is built from 14 residues. The CDR3 spells CASSSTRGDTEAFF. The CDR3 nucleotides read TGTGCCAGCAGCTCGACTAGGGGTGACACTGAAGCTTTCTTT.

The chain recombines TRBV2 with TRBJ1-1; no clear D gene. Germline V CDR1 and CDR2: SNHLY, FYNNEI. CDR3 length equals 13 residues. The V gene lost 5 bases and the J gene lost 3 bases, with 10 bases spanning the gap. CDR3 loop: CASSLDGYTEAFF. CDR3 DNA sequence: TGTGCCAGCAGTTTGGACGGATACACTGAAGCTTTCTTT.

The rearrangement links TRBV18 to TRBJ1-1; 8 bases align to TRBD1. There are 15 residues in the CDR3. CDR1 and CDR2 from the germline V gene are KGHSH and LQKENI. J gave up 5 bases and V 3 bases, and 8 bases lay outside the gene matches. CDR3 DNA: TGTGCCAGCTCACCCCCGGACAGGGCGTATACTGAAGCTTTCTTT. Translating it yields CASSPPDRAYTEAFF.

J is TRBJ2-6 and V is TRBV5-1, with 8 bases matching TRBD2. Trimming at V came to 4 bases and at J to 0 bases, leaving 6 bases not matched to a gene. CDR3 length: 17 amino acids. Germline V gene lookup returns CDR1 SGHRS and CDR2 YFSETQ. The CDR3 reads CASSNSGGGSGANVLTF. CDR3 sequence (DNA): TGCGCCAGCAGCAACAGCGGGGGAGGCTCTGGGGCCAACGTCCTGACTTTC.

The chain uses TRBV10-1 and TRBJ2-1; no definite D call. The CDR3 totals 14 residues. Germline lookup yields CDR1 WNHNN and CDR2 SYGVQD (reference sequence). V was pared by 2 bases and J by 6 bases, with 11 bases between. CDR3 in amino acids: CASSEAVMSNEQFF. DNA for the CDR3: TGCGCCAGCAGTGAGGCAGTAATGAGCAATGAGCAGTTCTTC.

The J gene is TRBJ1-1, the V gene TRBV11-3; no clear D. There are 13 residues in the CDR3. CDR1 is SGHNT, CDR2 YENEEA, per germline. Trimming took off 2 bases at V and 2 bases at J, with 6 bases between the two ends. The CDR3 nucleotides are TGTGCCAGCAGCTTATCCGACAACACTGAAGCTTTCTTT. It yields the protein CASSLSDNTEAFF. The full variable domain, its missing parts supplied by reference TRBV11-3 and TRBJ1-1, is EAGVVQSPRYKIIEKKQPVAFWCNPISGHNTLYWYLQNLGQGPELLIRYENEEAVDDSQLPKDRFSAERLKGVDSTLKIQPAELGDSAVYLCASSLSDNTEAFFGQGTRLTVV.

This sequence joins TRBV3-1 (or the pseudogene TRBV3-2) and TRBJ2-3; 7 nucleotides align to TRBD2. The CDR3 extends over 16 amino acids. Losses at the gene ends were 2 bases for V and 1 base for J; bases not matched to a gene: 6. Germline assignment: CDR1 LGHDT and CDR2 YNNKEL (reference sequence). CDR3 sequence (DNA): TGTGCCAGCAGCCAAATAAACAGCGGGGGCACAGATACGCAGTATTTT. Translated: CASSQINSGGTDTQYF.

CDR3 region: CASSLGRMDRSVTDTQYF. CDR3 bases: TGTGCCAGCAGCTTAGGTCGCATGGACAGGAGTGTCACAGATACGCAGTATTTT. This rearrangement joins TRBV7-9 to TRBJ2-3; 7 bases line up with TRBD1. V shed 1 base, J shed 2 bases, and the junction held 12 bases outside the gene matches. In germline, CDR1 is SEHNR, CDR2 FQNEAQ (reference sequence). This CDR3 is built from 18 residues. The whole variable domain, filled in from reference TRBV7-9 and TRBJ2-3, reads DTGVSQNPRHKITKRGQNVTFRCDPISEHNRLYWYRQTLGQGPEFLTYFQNEAQLEKSRLLSDRFSAERPKGSFSTLEIQRTEQGDSAMYLCASSLGRMDRSVTDTQYFGPGTRLTVL.

The chain links TRBV27 to TRBJ2-1; D unclear. The germline V gene encodes CDR1 MNHEY and CDR2 SMNVEV (reference sequence). V lost 3 bases to trimming and J lost 5 bases, with 8 bases between them. The CDR3 covers 13 residues. CDR3 sequence reads: CASSFRIDNEQFF. CDR3 DNA sequence: TGTGCCAGCAGTTTCCGGATTGACAATGAGCAGTTCTTC.

This chain joins TRBV5-1 and TRBJ2-7, with D perhaps being TRBD1 or TRBD2 (5 bases each). The CDR3 is made up of 14 amino acids. Trimming removed 2 bases at V and 6 bases at J, with 15 bases between. CDR1 is SGHRS, CDR2 YFSETQ, per germline. The CDR3 DNA sequence: TGCGCCAGCAGCTTAGGGGAACTAGAGGGCGAGCAGTACTTC. It codes for CASSLGELEGEQYF.

The chain employs TRBV13 and TRBJ1-1; D might be TRBD1 (5 bases). Per germline, CDR1 PRHDT and CDR2 FYEKMQ (reference sequence). With 9 bases removed from V and 4 bases from J, the gap between germline ends came to 18 bases. The CDR3 consists of 14 residues. The CDR3 spells CASLPFRGITEAFF. The CDR3, as DNA: TGTGCCAGTTTACCATTTCGGGGGATCACTGAAGCTTTCTTT. Drawing the rest from reference TRBV13 and TRBJ1-1, the complete variable domain is AAGVIQSPRHLIKEKRETATLKCYPIPRHDTVYWYQQGPGQDPQFLISFYEKMQSDKGSIPDRFSAQQFSDYHSELNMSSLELGDSALYFCASLPFRGITEAFFGQGTRLTVV.

The chain uses TRBV4-1 and TRBJ1-2; no firm D call. V shed 0 bases and J shed 4 bases, with 6 bases lying between them. The CDR3 length is 13 residues. The germline V gene encodes CDR1 MGHRA and CDR2 YSYEKL. CDR3 loop: CASSQETFYGYTF. The DNA for the CDR3 is TGCGCCAGCAGCCAAGAGACGTTCTATGGCTACACCTTC.

J is TRBJ1-1 and V is TRBV11-2, with a weak D call TRBD1 (5 bases). The CDR3 runs 15 residues. The V gene's germline CDR1 is SGHAT and CDR2 FQNNGV. V shed 3 bases and J shed 4 bases, with 15 bases lying between them. CDR3 protein: CASSFALTTATEAFF. DNA of the CDR3: TGTGCCAGCAGCTTTGCGCTGACGACAGCCACTGAAGCTTTCTTT. Combining the CDR3 with reference TRBV11-2 and TRBJ1-1 gives the whole variable domain EAGVAQSPRYKIIEKRQSVAFWCNPISGHATLYWYQQILGQGPKLLIQFQNNGVVDDSQLPKDRFSAERLKGVDSTLKIQPAKLEDSAVYLCASSFALTTATEAFFGQGTRLTVV.

The V call is TRBV6-4, the J call TRBJ1-2; TRBD1 is a possible D gene (6 bases). This CDR3 spans 14 amino acids. Trimming shortened V by 7 bases and J by 7 bases, and 19 bases separated the two germline ends. Looked up from germline, CDR1 is MRHNA and CDR2 is SNTAGT. CDR3 residues: CASKLTQGGGGYTF. In nucleotides, the CDR3 is TGTGCCAGCAAACTCACACAAGGGGGTGGTGGCTACACCTTC.

V usage is TRBV7-9 and J usage is TRBJ1-2; D is undetermined. The CDR3 length is 17 residues. Trimming removed 5 bases from V and 3 bases from J, with 22 bases in between. Germline CDR1 reads SEHNR; CDR2 reads FQNEAQ (reference sequence). CDR3: CASSPRYFHRTDYGYTF. CDR3 coding DNA: TGTGCCAGCAGCCCCCGATACTTTCATCGAACTGACTATGGCTACACCTTC. Combining the CDR3 with reference TRBV7-9 and TRBJ1-2 gives the whole variable domain DTGVSQNPRHKITKRGQNVTFRCDPISEHNRLYWYRQTLGQGPEFLTYFQNEAQLEKSRLLSDRFSAERPKGSFSTLEIQRTEQGDSAMYLCASSPRYFHRTDYGYTFGSGTRLTVV.

The chain recombines TRBV25-1 with TRBJ1-1, with 7 bases that match TRBD1. V shed 4 bases and J 3 bases; nucleotides not matched to a gene: 14. In germline, CDR1 is MGHDK, CDR2 SYGVNS. This CDR3 is built from 17 residues. CDR3 in amino acids: CASSVWGRGRGYTEAFF. Here the CDR3 DNA reads TGTGCCAGCAGTGTTTGGGGGAGGGGGCGAGGGTACACTGAAGCTTTCTTT. Full variable domain (outside the CDR3, taken from reference TRBV25-1 and TRBJ1-1): EADIYQTPRYLVIGTGKKITLECSQTMGHDKMYWYQQDPGMELHLIHYSYGVNSTEKGDLSSESTVSRIRTEHFPLTLESARPSHTSQYLCASSVWGRGRGYTEAFFGQGTRLTVV.